Listed here are 6 T cell receptor beta chains from one sample, sequenced in a study of T cell changes during pregnancy in multiple sclerosis. Some clones are missing from TCRdb's copy, which holds only in-frame ones; the method was immunoSEQ multiplex PCR. Among about 44,000 clones, 80% to 95% were seen once, and the ten largest hold about 0.75%. The specimen comprised CD4+ T cells from peripheral blood mononuclear cells, sampled before pregnancy. All receptors come from a female donor with multiple sclerosis, enrolled in a pregnancy study.

The CDR3 DNA is TGTGCCAGCAGCAAGGTTTCTCTCTATAGCAATCAGCCCCAGCATTTT. It encodes CASSKVSLYSNQPQHF. The rearrangement links TRBV21-1 to TRBJ1-5. TRBV21-1 is given as a pseudogene. CDR3 length equals 16 residues.

The V gene is TRBV5-4, the J gene TRBJ1-5; D gene unclear. V gave up 3 bases and J gave up 0 bases, with 13 bases separating them. The CDR3 sequence is 16 residues long. Germline-derived CDR1 and CDR2 are SGHNT and YYREEE (reference sequence). This CDR3 reads CASSSNDTYSNQPQHF. CDR3 nucleotide sequence: TGTGCCAGCAGCTCTAACGACACCTATAGCAATCAGCCCCAGCATTTT.

The CDR3 coding sequence is TGTGCCAGCTCGCCGGGACAGGGGAACACTGAAGCTTTCTTT. It is translated as CASSPGQGNTEAFF. This sequence joins TRBV18 and TRBJ1-1, with 9 nucleotides matching TRBD1. Germline loops: CDR1 KGHSH, CDR2 LQKENI. The V segment lost 6 bases and the J segment 1 base; nucleotides outside the gene matches: 3. CDR3 length: 14 amino acids.

This clone was observed a few times. The chain has TRBV6-5 and TRBJ1-1; 7 positions match TRBD1. The germline gives CDR1 MNHEY, CDR2 SVGAGI. CDR3 length equals 15 residues. The V and J ends lost 7 bases and 0 bases, in that order; junction bases with no gene match: 8. This chain's CDR3 is CASTPPRGLNTEAFF. In DNA form, the CDR3 reads TGTGCCAGCACCCCACCTAGGGGGCTGAACACTGAAGCTTTCTTT.

The chain is built from TRBV5-1 and TRBJ2-3; D is perhaps TRBD1 (5 bases). CDR3 size: 14 residues. The germline V gene has CDR1 SGHRS and CDR2 YFSETQ. Trimming took off 1 base at V and 4 bases at J, with 10 bases between the two ends. CDR3 region: CASSLKGASDTQYF. CDR3 nucleotides: TGCGCCAGCAGCTTGAAAGGGGCATCAGATACGCAGTATTTT.

The chain uses TRBV5-1 and TRBJ2-2, with D perhaps TRBD2 (5 bases). CDR1 and CDR2 from the germline V gene are SGHRS and YFSETQ. V gave up 0 bases and J gave up 4 bases, with 7 bases separating them. This CDR3 region has 14 residues. CDR3: CASSLGSGTGELFF. In nucleotides, the CDR3 is TGCGCCAGCAGCTTGGGAAGCGGCACCGGGGAGCTGTTTTTT.